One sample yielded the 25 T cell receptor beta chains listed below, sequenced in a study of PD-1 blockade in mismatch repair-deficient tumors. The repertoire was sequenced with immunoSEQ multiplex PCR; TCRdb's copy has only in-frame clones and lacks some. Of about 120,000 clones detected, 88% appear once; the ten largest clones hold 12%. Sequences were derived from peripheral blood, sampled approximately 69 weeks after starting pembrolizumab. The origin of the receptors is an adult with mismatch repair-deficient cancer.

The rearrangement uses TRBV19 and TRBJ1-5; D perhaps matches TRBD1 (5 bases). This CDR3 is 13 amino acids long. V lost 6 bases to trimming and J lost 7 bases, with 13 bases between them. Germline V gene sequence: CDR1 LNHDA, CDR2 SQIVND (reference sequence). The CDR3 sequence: CASSLRVGQPQHF. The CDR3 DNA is TGTGCCAGTAGCCTCAGGGTCGGGCAGCCCCAGCATTTT.

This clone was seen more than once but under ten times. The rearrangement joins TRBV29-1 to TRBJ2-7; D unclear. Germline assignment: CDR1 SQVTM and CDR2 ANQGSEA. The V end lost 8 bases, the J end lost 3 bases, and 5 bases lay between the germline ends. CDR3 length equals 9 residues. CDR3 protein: CSPSYEQYF. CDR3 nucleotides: TGCAGCCCTAGCTACGAGCAGTACTTC.

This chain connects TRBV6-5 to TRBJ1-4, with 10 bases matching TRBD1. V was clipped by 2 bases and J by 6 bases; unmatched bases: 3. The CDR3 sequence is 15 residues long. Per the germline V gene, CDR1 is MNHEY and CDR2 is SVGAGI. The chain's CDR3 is CASSYLGTGDEKLFF. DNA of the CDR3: TGTGCCAGCAGTTACCTCGGGACAGGGGATGAAAAACTGTTTTTT.

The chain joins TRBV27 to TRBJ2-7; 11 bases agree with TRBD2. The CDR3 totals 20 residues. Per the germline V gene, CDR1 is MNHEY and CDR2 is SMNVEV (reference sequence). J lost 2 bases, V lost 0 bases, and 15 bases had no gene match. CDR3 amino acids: CASSLSPPGELAGGPYEQYF. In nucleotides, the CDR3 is TGTGCCAGCAGTTTATCGCCCCCAGGGGAGCTAGCGGGAGGTCCCTACGAGCAGTACTTC.

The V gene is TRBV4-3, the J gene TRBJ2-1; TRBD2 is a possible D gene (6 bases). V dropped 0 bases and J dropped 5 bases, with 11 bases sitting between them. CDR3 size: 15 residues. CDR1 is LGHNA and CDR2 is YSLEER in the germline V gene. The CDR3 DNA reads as TGCGCCAGCAGCCAAGATGGGCAGCGGGACAATGAGCAGTTCTTC. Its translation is CASSQDGQRDNEQFF.

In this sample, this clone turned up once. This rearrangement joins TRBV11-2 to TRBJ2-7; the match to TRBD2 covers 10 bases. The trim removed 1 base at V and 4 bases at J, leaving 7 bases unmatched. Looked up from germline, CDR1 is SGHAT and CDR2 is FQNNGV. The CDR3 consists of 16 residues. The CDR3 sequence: CASSLVSSGSAYEQYF. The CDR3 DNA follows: TGTGCCAGCAGCTTAGTCTCTAGCGGGAGTGCTTACGAGCAGTACTTC.

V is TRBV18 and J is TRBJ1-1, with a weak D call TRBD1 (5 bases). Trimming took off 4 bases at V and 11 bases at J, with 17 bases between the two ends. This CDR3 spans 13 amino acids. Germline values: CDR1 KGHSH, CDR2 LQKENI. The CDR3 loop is CASSRDRALWAFF. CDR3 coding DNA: TGTGCCAGCTCACGCGACAGAGCCTTGTGGGCTTTCTTT.

CDR3: CSQRGQEGCTEAFF. The CDR3 bases are TGCAGCCAGCGAGGGCAGGAGGGGTGCACTGAAGCTTTCTTT. The rearrangement joins TRBV29-1 to TRBJ1-1; D may be TRBD1 (5 bases). Germline CDR1 and CDR2: SQVTM and ANQGSEA. The CDR3 length is 14 residues. Trimming cost V 8 bases and J 4 bases, with 20 bases left between them. Together with reference TRBV29-1 and TRBJ1-1, the CDR3 gives the full variable domain: SAVISQKPSRDICQRGTSLTIQCQVDSQVTMMFWYRQQPGQSLTLIATANQGSEATYESGFVIDKFPISRPNLTFSTLTVSNMSPEDSSIYLCSQRGQEGCTEAFFGQGTRLTVV.

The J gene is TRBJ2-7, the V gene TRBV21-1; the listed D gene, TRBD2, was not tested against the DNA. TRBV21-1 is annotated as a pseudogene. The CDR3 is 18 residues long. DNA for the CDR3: TGTGCCAGCAGCAAAGGGGGGACTAGCGGGGGAAGCTCCTACGAGCAGTACTTC. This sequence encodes CASSKGGTSGGSSYEQYF.

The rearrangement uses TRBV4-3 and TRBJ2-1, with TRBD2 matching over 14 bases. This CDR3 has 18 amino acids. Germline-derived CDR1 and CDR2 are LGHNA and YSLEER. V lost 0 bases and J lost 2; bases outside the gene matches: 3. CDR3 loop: CASSQEGTSGSPYNEQFF. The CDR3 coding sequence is TGCGCCAGCAGCCAAGAGGGGACTAGCGGGAGTCCCTACAATGAGCAGTTCTTC.

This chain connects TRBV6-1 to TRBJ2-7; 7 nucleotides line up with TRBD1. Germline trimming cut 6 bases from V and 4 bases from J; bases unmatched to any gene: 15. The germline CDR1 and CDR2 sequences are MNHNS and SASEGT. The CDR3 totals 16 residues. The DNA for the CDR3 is TGTGCCAGCAGCGAAAGCGAACAGGGGCTCTTTTACGAGCAGTACTTC. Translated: CASSESEQGLFYEQYF.

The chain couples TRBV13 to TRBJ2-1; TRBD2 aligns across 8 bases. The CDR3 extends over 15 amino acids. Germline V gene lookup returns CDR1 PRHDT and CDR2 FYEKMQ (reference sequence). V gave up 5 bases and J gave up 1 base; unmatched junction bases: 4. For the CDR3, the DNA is TGTGCCAGCAGCGGCATAGCGGGATCCTACAATGAGCAGTTCTTC. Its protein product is CASSGIAGSYNEQFF.

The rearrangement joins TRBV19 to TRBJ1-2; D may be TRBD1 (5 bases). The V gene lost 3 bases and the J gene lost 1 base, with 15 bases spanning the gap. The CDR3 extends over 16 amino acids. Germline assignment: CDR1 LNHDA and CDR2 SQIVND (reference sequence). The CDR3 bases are TGTGCCAGTAGTATTGAAAACGCAGGGAGTAACTATGGCTACACCTTC. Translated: CASSIENAGSNYGYTF. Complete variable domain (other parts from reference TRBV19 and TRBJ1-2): DGGITQSPKYLFRKEGQNVTLSCEQNLNHDAMYWYRQDPGQGLRLIYYSQIVNDFQKGDIAEGYSVSREKKESFPLTVTSAQKNPTAFYLCASSIENAGSNYGYTFGSGTRLTVV.

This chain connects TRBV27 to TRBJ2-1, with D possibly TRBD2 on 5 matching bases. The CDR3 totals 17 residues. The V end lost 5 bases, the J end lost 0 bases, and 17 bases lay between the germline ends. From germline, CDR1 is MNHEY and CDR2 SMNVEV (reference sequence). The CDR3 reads CASSVEPGVSSYNEQFF. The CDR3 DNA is TGTGCCAGCAGTGTAGAGCCCGGGGTGAGCTCCTACAATGAGCAGTTCTTC.

The CDR3 DNA is TGTGCCAGCAGCGCTAGCCTGGGTCGAGGGGGTGGAAACACCATATATTTT. Its translation: CASSASLGRGGGNTIYF. The chain links TRBV28 to TRBJ1-3; perhaps TRBD1 as D (6 bases). The length of the CDR3 is 17 residues. V was clipped by 6 bases and J by 3 bases, with 21 bases between them. Germline V gene data show CDR1 as MDHEN and CDR2 as SYDVKM.

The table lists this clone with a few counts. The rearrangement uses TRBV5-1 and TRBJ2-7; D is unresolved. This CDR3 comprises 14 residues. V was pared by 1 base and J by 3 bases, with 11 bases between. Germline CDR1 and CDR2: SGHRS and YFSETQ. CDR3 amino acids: CASSLLPDDYEQYF. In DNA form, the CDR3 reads TGCGCCAGCAGCTTGCTTCCGGACGACTACGAGCAGTACTTC.

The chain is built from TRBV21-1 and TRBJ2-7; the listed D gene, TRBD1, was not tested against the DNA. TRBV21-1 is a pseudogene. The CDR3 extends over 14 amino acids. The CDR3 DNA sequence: TGTGCCAGCAGCAAAGTCCCAGGGAACTACGAGCAGTACTTC. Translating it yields CASSKVPGNYEQYF.

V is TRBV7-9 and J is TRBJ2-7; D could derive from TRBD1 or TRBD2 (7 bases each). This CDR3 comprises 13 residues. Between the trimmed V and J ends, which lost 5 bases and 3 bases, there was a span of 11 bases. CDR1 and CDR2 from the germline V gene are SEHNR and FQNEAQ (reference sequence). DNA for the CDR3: TGTGCCAGCAGCCCAGGGGGGGACTACGAGCAGTACTTC. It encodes CASSPGGDYEQYF.

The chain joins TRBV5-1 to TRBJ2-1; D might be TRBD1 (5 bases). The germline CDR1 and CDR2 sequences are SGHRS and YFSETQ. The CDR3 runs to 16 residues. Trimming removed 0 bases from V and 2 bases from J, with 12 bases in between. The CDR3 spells CASSLGRQHPYNEQFF. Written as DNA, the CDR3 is TGCGCCAGCAGCTTGGGAAGACAGCACCCCTACAATGAGCAGTTCTTC.

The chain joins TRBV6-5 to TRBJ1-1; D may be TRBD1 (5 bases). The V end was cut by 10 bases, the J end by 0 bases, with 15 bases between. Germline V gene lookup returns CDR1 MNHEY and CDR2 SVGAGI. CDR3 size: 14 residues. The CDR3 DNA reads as TGTGCCACCAGGGTTTTTCTAATGAACACTGAAGCTTTCTTT. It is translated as CATRVFLMNTEAFF.

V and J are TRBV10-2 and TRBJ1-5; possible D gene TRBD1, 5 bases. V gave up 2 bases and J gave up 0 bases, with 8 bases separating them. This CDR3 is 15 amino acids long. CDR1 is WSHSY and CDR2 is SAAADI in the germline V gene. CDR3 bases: TGCGCCAGCAGTGAGCGGGACCTTAGCAATCAGCCCCAGCATTTT. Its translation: CASSERDLSNQPQHF.

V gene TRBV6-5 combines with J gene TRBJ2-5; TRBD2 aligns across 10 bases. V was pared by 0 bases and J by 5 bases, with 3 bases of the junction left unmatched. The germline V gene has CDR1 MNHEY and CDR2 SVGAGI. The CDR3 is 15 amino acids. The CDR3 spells CASSYSASGSETQYF. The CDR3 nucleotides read TGTGCCAGCAGTTACTCAGCTAGCGGGAGTGAGACCCAGTACTTC.

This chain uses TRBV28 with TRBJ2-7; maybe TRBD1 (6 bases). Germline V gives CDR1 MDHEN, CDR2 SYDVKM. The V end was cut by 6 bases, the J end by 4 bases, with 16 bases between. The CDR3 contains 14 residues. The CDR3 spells CASSPGTQPYEQYF. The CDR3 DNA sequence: TGTGCCAGCAGCCCCGGGACACAGCCGTACGAGCAGTACTTC. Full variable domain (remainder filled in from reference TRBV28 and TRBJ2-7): DVKVTQSSRYLVKRTGEKVFLECVQDMDHENMFWYRQDPGLGLRLIYFSYDVKMKEKGDIPEGYSVSREKKERFSLILESASTNQTSMYLCASSPGTQPYEQYFGPGTRLTVT.

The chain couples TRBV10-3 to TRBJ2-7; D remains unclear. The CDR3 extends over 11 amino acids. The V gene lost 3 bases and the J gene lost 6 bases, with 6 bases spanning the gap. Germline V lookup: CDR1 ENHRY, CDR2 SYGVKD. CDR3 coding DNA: TGTGCCATCAGTGATTCTGCCGAGCAGTACTTC. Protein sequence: CAISDSAEQYF.

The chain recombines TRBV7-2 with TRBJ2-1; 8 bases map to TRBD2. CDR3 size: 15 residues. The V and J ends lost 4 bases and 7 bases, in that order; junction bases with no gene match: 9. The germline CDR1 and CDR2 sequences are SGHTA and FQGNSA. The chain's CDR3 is CASSSVSGMENEQFF. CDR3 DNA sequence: TGTGCCAGCAGCTCAGTTAGCGGGATGGAGAATGAGCAGTTCTTC.